The T cell receptor beta chain under discussion was sequenced for a study of blood T cell repertoires in COVID-19. For the study at large: Nucleic acid was either cDNA or gDNA, and it came from T cells, B-cell-depleted T cells, or PBMCs.

As originally analysed: From reference gene primer amplification, estimates of nucleated cell counts were derived. TCRdb's table, derived via immunoSEQ multiplex PCR, lists solely in-frame clones and lacks some. From that table come the V and J calls and clone size; the DNA was used to work out D and trimming. The sample holds tens of thousands of clones; approximately 88% are singletons and the top ten take approximately 5.9%. Trimming shortened V by 1 base and J by 6 bases, and 22 bases separated the two germline ends. The length of the CDR3 is 17 residues. The germline V gene has CDR1 SQVTM and CDR2 ANQGSEA.

The chain couples TRBV29-1 to TRBJ2-1; D is possibly TRBD2 (7 bases). The receptor was derived from a man between 60 and 70 years old with acute or convalescent COVID-19. The source material was peripheral blood. The CDR3 reads CSVEGGPSGGGGNEQFF. For the CDR3, the DNA is TGCAGCGTTGAAGGGGGACCCTCTGGGGGAGGGGGCAATGAGCAGTTCTTC.